This entry lists 21 T cell receptor beta chains sequenced from one sample in a study of T cell responses to AZD1222 COVID-19 vaccine. TCRdb's table, derived via immunoSEQ multiplex PCR, lists solely in-frame clones and lacks some. The sample consists of around 150,000 clones, about 90% of them appearing once. Sequencing used peripheral blood, obtained on day 0 of AZD1222 vaccination. These receptors all come from an adult in good health.

This chain connects TRBV28 to TRBJ2-3; TRBD1 might be the D (6 bases). With 6 bases removed from V and 6 bases from J, the gap between germline ends came to 28 bases. In germline, CDR1 is MDHEN, CDR2 SYDVKM. The CDR3 extends over 18 amino acids. The CDR3 DNA reads as TGTGCCAGCAGCCCCTATTCACAGGGCCTTACCCGTCAGGATACGCAGTATTTT. As protein: CASSPYSQGLTRQDTQYF.

V and J are TRBV7-2 and TRBJ2-3; 12 nucleotides align to TRBD2. Germline trimming cut 4 bases from V and 8 bases from J; bases unmatched to any gene: 7. The CDR3 sequence is 15 residues long. CDR1 and CDR2 (germline): SGHTA, FQGNSA. The CDR3: CASSSSSGGVGTQYF. CDR3 coding DNA: TGTGCCAGCAGCTCCTCTAGCGGGGGGGTCGGTACGCAGTATTTT. The complete variable domain, with remaining parts taken from reference TRBV7-2 and TRBJ2-3, reads GAGVSQSPSNKVTEKGKDVELRCDPISGHTALYWYRQSLGQGLEFLIYFQGNSAPDKSGLPSDRFSAERTGGSVSTLTIQRTQQEDSAVYLCASSSSSGGVGTQYFGPGTRLTVL.

The gene calls are TRBV18 and TRBJ2-5; a weak D match, TRBD1 (5 bases). CDR1 and CDR2 (germline): KGHSH, LQKENI. This CDR3 has 14 amino acids. The ends were cut back, 2 bases at V and 0 bases at J, with 7 bases in the middle. The CDR3 bases are TGTGCCAGCTCACCAGGGGCGGACCAAGAGACCCAGTACTTC. It codes for CASSPGADQETQYF.

The chain carries TRBV23-1 and TRBJ1-1; no clear D gene. TRBV23-1 is designated an ORF whose function remains uncertain. The CDR3 covers 12 residues. V lost 2 bases to trimming and J lost 8 bases, with 9 bases between them. The CDR3 reads CASSQMEGEAFF. For the CDR3, the DNA is TGCGCCAGCAGTCAAATGGAGGGAGAAGCTTTCTTT.

The V and J genes are TRBV28 and TRBJ2-5; D may be TRBD1 or TRBD2 (5 bases each). Germline CDR1 reads MDHEN; CDR2 reads SYDVKM. CDR3 length: 11 residues. V lost 6 bases, J lost 5 bases, and 7 bases lay in between. The CDR3, as DNA: TGTGCCAGCAGGAGGGGTGAGACCCAGTACTTC. It encodes CASRRGETQYF.

J is TRBJ1-2 and V is TRBV6-2 or TRBV6-3; possible D gene TRBD1, 5 bases. Germline CDR1 is MNHEY and CDR2 is SVGEGT. Trimming stripped 5 bases from V and 3 bases from J, with 13 bases between. The CDR3 runs to 14 residues. This chain's CDR3 is CASSQPQGDYGYTF. CDR3 sequence (DNA): TGTGCCAGCAGTCAACCTCAGGGCGACTATGGCTACACCTTC.

This chain joins TRBV4-2 and TRBJ2-2, with D unresolved. The length of the CDR3 is 15 residues. V lost 4 bases, J lost 6 bases, and 15 bases lay in between. Germline assignment: CDR1 LGHNA and CDR2 YNFKEQ. The CDR3 DNA sequence: TGTGCCAGCAGCCTCTCTTCGCTGTGGGCCGGGGAGCTGTTTTTT. It yields the protein CASSLSSLWAGELFF.

This chain joins TRBV5-8 and TRBJ2-1, with D perhaps assigned TRBD1 or TRBD2 (6 bases each). V was cut by 3 bases and J by 4 bases, with 20 bases left in between. Germline V gene lookup returns CDR1 SGHTS and CDR2 YDEGEE. This CDR3 is 17 amino acids long. As DNA, the CDR3 is TGTGCCAGCAGCTGGCTTCGGGGGCAGGGGAAGTACAATGAGCAGTTCTTC. Protein product: CASSWLRGQGKYNEQFF.

The V call is TRBV28, the J call TRBJ1-2; D unresolved. There are 20 residues in the CDR3. Germline CDR1 reads MDHEN; CDR2 reads SYDVKM. Trimming removed 1 base from V and 4 bases from J, with 28 bases in between. The CDR3 spells CASSLSRRTLWRRLGYGYTF. Written as DNA, the CDR3 is TGTGCCAGCAGTTTATCTCGGCGGACTCTGTGGAGGCGTCTCGGCTATGGCTACACCTTC.

Worth noting for this clone: The same CDR3 can be traced to other DNA sequences in this sample. The CDR3 protein is CASSFSRNYGYTF. The CDR3 coding sequence is TGTGCCAGCAGTTTTTCCAGAAACTATGGCTACACCTTC. The rearrangement links TRBV28 to TRBJ1-2; no definite D call. The CDR3 spans 13 residues. Per the germline V gene, CDR1 is MDHEN and CDR2 is SYDVKM. V was trimmed by 3 bases and J by 2 bases, leaving 7 bases between them.

This chain joins TRBV5-1 and TRBJ1-1; the D is unclear. V shed 4 bases and J shed 0 bases, with 10 bases lying between them. Looked up from germline, CDR1 is SGHRS and CDR2 is YFSETQ. The CDR3 totals 14 residues. The CDR3 here is CASSPTGMNTEAFF. CDR3 DNA: TGCGCCAGCAGCCCGACGGGAATGAACACTGAAGCTTTCTTT. The entire variable domain, with the rest obtained from reference TRBV5-1 and TRBJ1-1, is as follows: KAGVTQTPRYLIKTRGQQVTLSCSPISGHRSVSWYQQTPGQGLQFLFEYFSETQRNKGNFPGRFSGRQFSNSRSEMNVSTLELGDSALYLCASSPTGMNTEAFFGQGTRLTVV.

This clone was seen a single time. The chain combines TRBV28 with TRBJ2-7; 9 nucleotides align to TRBD1. The CDR3 runs 15 residues. Germline V gene sequence: CDR1 MDHEN, CDR2 SYDVKM. After removal of 6 bases from V and 0 bases from J, the junction contained 6 bases not matched to a gene. The CDR3 coding sequence is TGTGCCAGCAGGGCTACAGGGGGCGGCTCCTACGAGCAGTACTTC. This codes for CASRATGGGSYEQYF.

This clone was recorded once. The V call is TRBV5-1, the J call TRBJ1-1; D remains unclear. Per germline, CDR1 SGHRS and CDR2 YFSETQ. This CDR3 has 15 amino acids. The V end was cut by 4 bases, the J end by 1 base, with 14 bases between. CDR3 loop: CASSPREGQNTEAFF. DNA of the CDR3: TGCGCCAGCAGCCCTCGCGAAGGGCAGAACACTGAAGCTTTCTTT.

This sequence joins TRBV24-1 and TRBJ2-7, with 16 bases matching TRBD2. This CDR3 contains 22 residues. CDR1 KGHDR and CDR2 SFDVKD come from the germline V gene. V was clipped by 2 bases and J by 4 bases; unmatched bases: 19. The CDR3 DNA follows: TGTGCCACCAGTGATTCCCCCGACAGGGCGGGACTAGCGGGAGGGCGAGGATACGAGCAGTACTTC. Protein sequence: CATSDSPDRAGLAGGRGYEQYF.

Notes on this clone: Other DNA sequences from this sample encode an identical CDR3 as well. The chain is built from TRBV9 and TRBJ1-2; D uncertain. CDR3 length: 13 amino acids. V gave up 0 bases and J gave up 2 bases, with 5 bases separating them. Germline values: CDR1 SGDLS, CDR2 YYNGEE. CDR3 protein: CASSVEDNYGYTF. The CDR3, as DNA: TGTGCCAGCAGCGTAGAGGACAACTATGGCTACACCTTC.

This chain links TRBV28 with TRBJ2-1; D is unresolved. Deletions cut 4 bases from V and 3 bases from J, with 1 base between. Germline CDR1 and CDR2: MDHEN and SYDVKM. CDR3 length equals 11 residues. The CDR3 is CASSYYNEQFF. CDR3 DNA: TGTGCCAGCAGTTACTACAATGAGCAGTTCTTC.

The CDR3 DNA reads TGTGCCAGCAGTTACCCACAGTCAAATCAGCCCCAGCATTTT. This encodes CASSYPQSNQPQHF. V is TRBV6-2 or TRBV6-3 and J is TRBJ1-5; D remains ambiguous. Germline V gene lookup returns CDR1 MNHEY and CDR2 SVGEGT. This CDR3 contains 14 residues. Trimming pared 2 bases from V and 4 bases from J, leaving 9 bases between.

This clone came up a few times. The chain combines TRBV2 with TRBJ2-1, with 7 bases aligning to TRBD1. V lost 2 bases to trimming and J lost 0 bases; unmatched junction nucleotides: 7. The CDR3 is 17 amino acids. Per the germline V gene, CDR1 is SNHLY and CDR2 is FYNNEI. CDR3 bases: TGTGCCAGCAGTGAAAAGGGGGCAATTCTCTCCTACAATGAGCAGTTCTTC. Its protein product is CASSEKGAILSYNEQFF.

The chain combines TRBV19 with TRBJ2-5; no definite D call. The CDR3 loop spans 14 amino acids. CDR1 LNHDA and CDR2 SQIVND come from the germline V gene (reference sequence). The V end was cut by 5 bases, the J end by 5 bases, with 15 bases between. The DNA for the CDR3 is TGTGCCAGTAGTTCCCGTGTGGTCCAGGAGACCCAGTACTTC. Translated, it gives CASSSRVVQETQYF.

This clone was seen only once. CDR3 sequence: CASSQGLAGGQYF. In nucleotides, the CDR3 is TGTGCCAGCAGCCAAGGCCTAGCGGGAGGGCAGTATTTT. The chain recombines TRBV3-1 (or the pseudogene TRBV3-2) with TRBJ2-3; 11 bases map to TRBD2. The germline V gene encodes CDR1 LGHDT and CDR2 YNNKEL (reference sequence). V shed 1 base and J 11 bases; nucleotides not matched to a gene: 2. The CDR3 runs to 13 residues.

V is TRBV7-3 and J is TRBJ2-6; D unresolved. CDR3 length: 15 residues. CDR1 SGHTA and CDR2 FQGTGA come from the germline V gene. The V end was cut by 1 base, the J end by 2 bases, with 6 bases between. The CDR3: CASSLRTPGANVLTF. The CDR3 DNA follows: TGTGCCAGCAGCTTAAGGACCCCTGGGGCCAACGTCCTGACTTTC.